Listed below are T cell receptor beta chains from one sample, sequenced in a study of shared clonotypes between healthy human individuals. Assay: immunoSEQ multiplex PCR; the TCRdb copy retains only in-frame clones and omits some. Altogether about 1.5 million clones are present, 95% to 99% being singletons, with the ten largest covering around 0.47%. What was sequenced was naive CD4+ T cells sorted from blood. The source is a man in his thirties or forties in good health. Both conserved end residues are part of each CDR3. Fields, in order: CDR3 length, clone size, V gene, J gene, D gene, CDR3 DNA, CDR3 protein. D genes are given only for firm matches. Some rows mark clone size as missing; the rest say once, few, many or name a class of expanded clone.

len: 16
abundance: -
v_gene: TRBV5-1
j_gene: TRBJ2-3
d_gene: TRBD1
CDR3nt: TGCGCCAGCAGCAAGGGGGACAGGCTAAGAGCAGATACGCAGTATTTT
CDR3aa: CASSKGDRLRADTQYF

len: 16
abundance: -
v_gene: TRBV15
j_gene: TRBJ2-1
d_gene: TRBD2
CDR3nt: TGTGCCACCAGCAGAGATCGTGCTAGCGGGAGCTATGAGCAGTTCTTC
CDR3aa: CATSRDRASGSYEQFF

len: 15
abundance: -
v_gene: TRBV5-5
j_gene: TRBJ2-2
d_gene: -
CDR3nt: TGTGCCAGCAGCTTGGTGGCAAGTTATCCCGGGGAGCTGTTTTTT
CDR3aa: CASSLVASYPGELFF

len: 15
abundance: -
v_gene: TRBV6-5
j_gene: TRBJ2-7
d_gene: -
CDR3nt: TGTGCCAGCAGTTCCCTCAGGGCTGGGCCCTACGAGCAGTACTTC
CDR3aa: CASSSLRAGPYEQYF

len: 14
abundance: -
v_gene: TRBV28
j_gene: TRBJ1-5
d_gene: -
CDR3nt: TGTGCCAGCAGTTTGACATACACAGGCCAGCCCCAGCATTTT
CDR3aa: CASSLTYTGQPQHF

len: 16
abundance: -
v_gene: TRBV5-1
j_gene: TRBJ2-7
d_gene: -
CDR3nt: TGCGCCAGCAGCAGAGATAGCGGACCTGGCTCCTACGAGCAGTACTTC
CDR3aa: CASSRDSGPGSYEQYF

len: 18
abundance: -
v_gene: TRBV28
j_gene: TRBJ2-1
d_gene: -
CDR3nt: TGTGCCAGCAGTTTTGAGTGGCAGAACGTTCCTCTCTACAATGAGCAGTTCTTC
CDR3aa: CASSFEWQNVPLYNEQFF

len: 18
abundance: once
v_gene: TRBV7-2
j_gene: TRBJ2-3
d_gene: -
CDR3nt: TGTGCCAGCAGCCAGGGGGCTAGCGGGATTGGTGGGACAGATACGCAGTATTTT
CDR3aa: CASSQGASGIGGTDTQYF

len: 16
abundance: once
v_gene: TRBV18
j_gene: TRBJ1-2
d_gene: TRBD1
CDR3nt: TGTGCCAGCTCACCACTGGACAGGGGCCCCATCTATGGCTACACCTTC
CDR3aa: CASSPLDRGPIYGYTF

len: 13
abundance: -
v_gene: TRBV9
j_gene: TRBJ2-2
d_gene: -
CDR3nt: TGTGCCAGCGGAGGGGTTGGGGCCGGGGAGCTGTTTTTT
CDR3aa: CASGGVGAGELFF

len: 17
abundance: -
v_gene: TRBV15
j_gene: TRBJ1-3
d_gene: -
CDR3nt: TGTGCCACCAGCAGAGATCAAGGGACTGGCTCTGGAAACACCATATATTTT
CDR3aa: CATSRDQGTGSGNTIYF

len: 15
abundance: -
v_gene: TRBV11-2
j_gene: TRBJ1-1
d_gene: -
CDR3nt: TGTGCCAGCAGCTCCTACCACGGGCCGAACACTGAAGCTTTCTTT
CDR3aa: CASSSYHGPNTEAFF

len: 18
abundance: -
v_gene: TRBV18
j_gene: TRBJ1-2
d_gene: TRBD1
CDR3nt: TGTGCCAGCTCACCACTACCGGGACAGGGAGAATCTAACTATGGCTACACCTTC
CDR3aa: CASSPLPGQGESNYGYTF

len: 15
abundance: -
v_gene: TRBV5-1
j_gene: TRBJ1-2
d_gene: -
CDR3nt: TGCGCCAGCAGCTTGCCCCTAGCGGGCTACTATGGCTACACCTTC
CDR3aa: CASSLPLAGYYGYTF

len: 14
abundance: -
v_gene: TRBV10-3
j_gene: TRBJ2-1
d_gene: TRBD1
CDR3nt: TGTGCCATCAGGATGCAGGGGGCGGTGAATGAGCAGTTCTTC
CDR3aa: CAIRMQGAVNEQFF

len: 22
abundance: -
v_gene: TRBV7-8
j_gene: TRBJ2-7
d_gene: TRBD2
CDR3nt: TGTGCCAGCAGCTTAGTATCCAGGCTACGGGGAGGGCCAAGTGGGGGTACCTACGAGCAGTACTTC
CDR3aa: CASSLVSRLRGGPSGGTYEQYF

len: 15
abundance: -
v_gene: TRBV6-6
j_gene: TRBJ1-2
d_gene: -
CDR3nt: TGTGCCAGCAGTTACAAGCCAGACCTGATGCAAGGCTACACCTTC
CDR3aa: CASSYKPDLMQGYTF

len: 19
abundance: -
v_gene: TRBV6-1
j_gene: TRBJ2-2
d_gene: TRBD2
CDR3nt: TGTGCCAGCAGTGGTTTCCTAAATAGCGGGAGCCGGGACACCGGGGAGCTGTTTTTT
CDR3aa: CASSGFLNSGSRDTGELFF

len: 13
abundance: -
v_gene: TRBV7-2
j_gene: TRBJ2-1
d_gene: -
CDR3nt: TGTGCCAGCAGTAGCCACGCCCCAAATGAGCAGTTCTTC
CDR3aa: CASSSHAPNEQFF

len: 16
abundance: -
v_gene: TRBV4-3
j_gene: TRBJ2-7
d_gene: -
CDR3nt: TGCGCCAGCAGCCAAGGTTCGGACGCAGAGCACTACGAGCAGTACTTC
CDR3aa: CASSQGSDAEHYEQYF

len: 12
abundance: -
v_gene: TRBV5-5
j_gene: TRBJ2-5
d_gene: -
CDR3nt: TGTGCCAGCAGCTTGATTAAGGAGACCCAGTACTTC
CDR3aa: CASSLIKETQYF

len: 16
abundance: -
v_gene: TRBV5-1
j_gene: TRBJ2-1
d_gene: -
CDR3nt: TGCGCCAGCAGCTTGGAGGGCGGCCTGCCTGGTGATGAGCAGTTCTTC
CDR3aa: CASSLEGGLPGDEQFF

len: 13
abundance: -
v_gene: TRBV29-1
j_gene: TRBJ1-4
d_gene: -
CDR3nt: TGCAGCGCGGCCCTTAGTGGAAGTGAAAAACTGTTTTTT
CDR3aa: CSAALSGSEKLFF

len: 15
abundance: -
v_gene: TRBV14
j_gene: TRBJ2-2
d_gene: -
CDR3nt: TGTGCCAGCAGCCTCCTCCGGGCCAACACCGGGGAGCTGTTTTTT
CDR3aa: CASSLLRANTGELFF

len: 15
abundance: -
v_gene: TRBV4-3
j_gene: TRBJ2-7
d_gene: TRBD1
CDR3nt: TGCGCCAGCAGCCAAAGGACAGGGGGCTCCTACGAGCAGTACTTC
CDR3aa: CASSQRTGGSYEQYF

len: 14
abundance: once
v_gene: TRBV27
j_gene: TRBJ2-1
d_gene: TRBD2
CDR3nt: TGTGCCAGTGCCCCCGGGACTAGCGGGAGAAAGCAGTTCTTC
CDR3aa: CASAPGTSGRKQFF

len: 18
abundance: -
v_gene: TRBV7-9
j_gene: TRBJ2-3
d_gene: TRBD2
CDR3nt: TGTGCCAGCAGCCCTTGGACTAGCGGGAAGTCTAGCACAGATACGCAGTATTTT
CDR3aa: CASSPWTSGKSSTDTQYF

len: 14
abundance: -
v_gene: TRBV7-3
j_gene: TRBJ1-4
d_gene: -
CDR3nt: TGTGCCAGCAGCTTCGGACCGGTAAATGAAAAACTGTTTTTT
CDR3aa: CASSFGPVNEKLFF

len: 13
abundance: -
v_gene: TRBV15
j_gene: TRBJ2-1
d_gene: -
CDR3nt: TGTGCCACCAGCAGAGATCGGCGGGATGAGCAGTTCTTC
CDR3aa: CATSRDRRDEQFF

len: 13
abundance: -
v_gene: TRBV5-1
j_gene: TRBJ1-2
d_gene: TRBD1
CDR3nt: TGCGCCAGCAGCCAGAGACAGGGCTATGGCTACACCTTC
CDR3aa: CASSQRQGYGYTF

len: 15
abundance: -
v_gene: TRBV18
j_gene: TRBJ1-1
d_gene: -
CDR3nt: TGTGCCAGCTCACCACCGTTAGGAGAAAGGGTTGAAGCTTTCTTT
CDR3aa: CASSPPLGERVEAFF

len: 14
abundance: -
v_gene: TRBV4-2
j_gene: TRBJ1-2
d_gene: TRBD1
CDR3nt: TGTGCCAGCAGCCAAGATCGGGCACAGGGGAGCTACACCTTC
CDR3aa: CASSQDRAQGSYTF

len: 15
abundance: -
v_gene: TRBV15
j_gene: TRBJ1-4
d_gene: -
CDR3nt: TGTGCCACCAGCAGAGTCGGGGGATATACTGAAAAACTGTTTTTT
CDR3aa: CATSRVGGYTEKLFF

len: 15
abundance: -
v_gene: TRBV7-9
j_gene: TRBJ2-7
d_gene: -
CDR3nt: TGTGCCAGCAGCTTTTCCCAAACGGCCGTCTACGAGCAGTACTTC
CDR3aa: CASSFSQTAVYEQYF

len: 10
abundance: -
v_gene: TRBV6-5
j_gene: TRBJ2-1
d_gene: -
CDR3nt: TGTGCCAGCAGTTACCCGTCCCAGTTCTTC
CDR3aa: CASSYPSQFF

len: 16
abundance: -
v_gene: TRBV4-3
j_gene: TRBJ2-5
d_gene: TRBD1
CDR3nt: TGCGCCAGCAGCCCTGGGACAGGGGGCTACCAAGAGACCCAGTACTTC
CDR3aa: CASSPGTGGYQETQYF

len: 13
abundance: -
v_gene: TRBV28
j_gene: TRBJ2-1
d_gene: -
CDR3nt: TGTGCCAGTCAGGGGGGAGATTACAATGAGCAGTTCTTC
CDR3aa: CASQGGDYNEQFF

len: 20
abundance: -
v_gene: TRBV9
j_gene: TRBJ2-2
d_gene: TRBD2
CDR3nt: TGTGCCAGCAGCGTAGTCGGGACTAGCGGGAGCGGGGCGAACACCGGGGAGCTGTTTTTT
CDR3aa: CASSVVGTSGSGANTGELFF

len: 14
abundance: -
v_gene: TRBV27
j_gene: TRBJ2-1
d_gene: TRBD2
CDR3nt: TGTGCCAGCAGTCCAGGTGGTAGCGGGAGGGGTCCGTTCTTC
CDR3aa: CASSPGGSGRGPFF

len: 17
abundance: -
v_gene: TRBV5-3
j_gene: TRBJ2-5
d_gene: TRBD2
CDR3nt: TGTGCCAGAAGCTCGGTACGGACTAGCGGGCCTCAAGAGACCCAGTACTTC
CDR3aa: CARSSVRTSGPQETQYF

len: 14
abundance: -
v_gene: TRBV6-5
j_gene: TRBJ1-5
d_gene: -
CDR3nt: TGTGCCAGCAGTTACACAGGGACCAATCAGCCCCAGCATTTT
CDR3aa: CASSYTGTNQPQHF

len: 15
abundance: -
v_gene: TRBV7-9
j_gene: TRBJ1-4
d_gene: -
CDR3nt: TGTGCCAGCAGCACCGGGACGGCTCTTAATGAAAAACTGTTTTTT
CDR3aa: CASSTGTALNEKLFF

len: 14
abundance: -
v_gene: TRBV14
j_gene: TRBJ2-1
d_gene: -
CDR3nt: TGTGCCAGCAGCCAACCGGGGACCAGGATAGAGCAGTTCTTC
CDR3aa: CASSQPGTRIEQFF

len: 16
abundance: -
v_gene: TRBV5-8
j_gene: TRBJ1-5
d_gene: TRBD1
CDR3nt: TGTGCCAGCAGTCCACTCGGGACAGGGGTGAGGCAGCCCCAGCATTTT
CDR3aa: CASSPLGTGVRQPQHF

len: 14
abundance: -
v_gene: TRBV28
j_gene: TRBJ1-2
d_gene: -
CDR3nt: TGTGCCAGCAGCCCGACCGGGTTCACTTATGGCTACACCTTC
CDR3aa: CASSPTGFTYGYTF

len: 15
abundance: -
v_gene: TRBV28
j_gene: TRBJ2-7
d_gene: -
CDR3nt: TGTGCCAGCAGTCCCTCGGGGGCGACAGGGCGAGAGCAGTACTTC
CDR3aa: CASSPSGATGREQYF

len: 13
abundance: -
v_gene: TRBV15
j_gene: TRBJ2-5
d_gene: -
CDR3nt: TGTGCCACCAGCGCACAGGGAAAGGAGACCCAGTACTTC
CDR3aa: CATSAQGKETQYF

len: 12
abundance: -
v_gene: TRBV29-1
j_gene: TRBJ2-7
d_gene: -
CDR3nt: TGCAGCGTTACTGACGGCACCTACGAGCAGTACTTC
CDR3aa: CSVTDGTYEQYF

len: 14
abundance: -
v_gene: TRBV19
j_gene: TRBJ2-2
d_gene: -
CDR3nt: TGTGCCAGTAGTATACGAAGGGGGACCGGGGAGCTGTTTTTT
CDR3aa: CASSIRRGTGELFF

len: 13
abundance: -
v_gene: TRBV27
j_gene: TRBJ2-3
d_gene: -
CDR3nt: TGTGCCAGCAGGGAGGGAGGCACAGATACGCAGTATTTT
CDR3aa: CASREGGTDTQYF